The sequence of this T cell receptor (beta chain) was determined in a study of T-cell reconstitution after alpha-beta-depleted transplantation in children. Preparation of the TCRbeta library used unique molecular identifiers. TCRdb re-called the PCR reads through MiXCR, storing one row per CDR3 protein. The sample records 150,000 to 200,000 distinct CDR3 sequences, roughly 7.5% being singletons. The CDR3 contains 14 residues. The germline V and J ends were trimmed by 2 bases and 1 base, with 6 bases remaining between them. Germline lookup yields CDR1 SGHTA and CDR2 FQGNSA. This clonotype was seen many times.

The sample here was PBMCs from the stem cell graft donor, taken from the stem cell graft. The sequence came from a human donor who donated a stem cell graft to a child with Wiskott-Aldrich syndrome. The V and J genes are TRBV7-2 and TRBJ1-3; D unresolved. The CDR3 region has the DNA TGTGCCAGCAGCTTAATTCGTTCTGGAAACACCATATATTTT. This translates into CASSLIRSGNTIYF.